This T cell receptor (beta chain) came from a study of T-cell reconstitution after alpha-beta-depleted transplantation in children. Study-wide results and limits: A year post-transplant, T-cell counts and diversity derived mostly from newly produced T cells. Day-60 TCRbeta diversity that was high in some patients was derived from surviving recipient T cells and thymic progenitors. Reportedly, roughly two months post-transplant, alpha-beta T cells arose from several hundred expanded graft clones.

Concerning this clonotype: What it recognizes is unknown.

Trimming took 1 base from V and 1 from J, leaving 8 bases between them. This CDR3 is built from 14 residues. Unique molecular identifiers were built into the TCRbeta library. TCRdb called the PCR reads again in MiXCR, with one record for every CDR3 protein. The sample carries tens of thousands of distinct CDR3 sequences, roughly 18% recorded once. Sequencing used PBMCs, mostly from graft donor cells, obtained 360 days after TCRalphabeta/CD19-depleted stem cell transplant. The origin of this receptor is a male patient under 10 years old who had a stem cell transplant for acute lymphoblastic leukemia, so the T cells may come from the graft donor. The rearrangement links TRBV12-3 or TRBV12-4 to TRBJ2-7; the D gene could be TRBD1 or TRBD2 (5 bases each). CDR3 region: CASSLGGWSYEQYF. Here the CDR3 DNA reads TGTGCCAGCAGTTTAGGGGGGTGGTCCTACGAGCAGTACTTC.